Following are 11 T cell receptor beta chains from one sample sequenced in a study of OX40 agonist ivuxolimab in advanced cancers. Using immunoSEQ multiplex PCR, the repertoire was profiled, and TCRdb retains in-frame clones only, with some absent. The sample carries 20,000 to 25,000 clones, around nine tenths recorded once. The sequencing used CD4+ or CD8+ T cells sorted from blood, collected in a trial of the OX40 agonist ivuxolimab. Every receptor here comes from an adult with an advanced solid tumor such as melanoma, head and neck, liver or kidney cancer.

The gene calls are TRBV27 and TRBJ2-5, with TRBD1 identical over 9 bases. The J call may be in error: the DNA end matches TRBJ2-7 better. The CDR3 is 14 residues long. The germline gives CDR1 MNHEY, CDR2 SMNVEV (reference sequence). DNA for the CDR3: TGTGCCAGCAGTTTACACAGGGGGCCCTACGAGCAGTACTTC. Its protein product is CASSLHRGPYEQYF.

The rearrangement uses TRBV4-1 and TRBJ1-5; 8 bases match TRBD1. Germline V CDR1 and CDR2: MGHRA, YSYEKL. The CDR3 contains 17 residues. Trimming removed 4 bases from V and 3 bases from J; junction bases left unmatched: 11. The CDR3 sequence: CASSRRVRDRNNQPQHF. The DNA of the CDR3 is TGCGCCAGCAGCCGCCGAGTCCGGGACAGGAACAATCAGCCCCAGCATTTT.

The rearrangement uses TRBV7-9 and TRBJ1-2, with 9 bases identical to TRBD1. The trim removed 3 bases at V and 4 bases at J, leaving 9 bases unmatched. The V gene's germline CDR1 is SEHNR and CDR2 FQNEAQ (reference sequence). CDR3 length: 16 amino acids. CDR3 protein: CASSFLQGAGTYGYTF. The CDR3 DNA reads TGTGCCAGCAGCTTCTTACAGGGGGCTGGTACCTATGGCTACACCTTC.

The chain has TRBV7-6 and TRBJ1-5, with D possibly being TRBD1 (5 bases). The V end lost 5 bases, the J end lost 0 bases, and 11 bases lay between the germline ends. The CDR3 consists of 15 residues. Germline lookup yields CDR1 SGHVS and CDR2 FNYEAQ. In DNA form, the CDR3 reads TGTGCCAGCAGCCAAGGACACAATAGCAATCAGCCCCAGCATTTT. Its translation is CASSQGHNSNQPQHF.

Here the CDR3 DNA reads TGTGCCACCAGCGTACTCCCCCAGAGCCCTGAAGCTTTCTTT. This translates into CATSVLPQSPEAFF. The chain has TRBV6-4 and TRBJ1-1; D gene uncertain. V was shortened by 10 bases and J by 6 bases, with 21 bases between the two germline ends. Germline CDR1 MRHNA, CDR2 SNTAGT. CDR3 size: 14 residues.

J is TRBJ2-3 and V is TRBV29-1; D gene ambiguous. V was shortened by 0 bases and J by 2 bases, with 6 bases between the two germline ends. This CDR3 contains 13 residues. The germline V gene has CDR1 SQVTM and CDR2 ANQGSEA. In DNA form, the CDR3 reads TGCAGCGTTGAAGATCTGAACACAGATACGCAGTATTTT. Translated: CSVEDLNTDTQYF.

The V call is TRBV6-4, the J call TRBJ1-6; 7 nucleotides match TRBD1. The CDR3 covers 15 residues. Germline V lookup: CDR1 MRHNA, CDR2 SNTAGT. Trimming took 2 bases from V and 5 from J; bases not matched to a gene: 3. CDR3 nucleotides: TGTGCCAGCAGTGACACCGGACAGGATAATTCACCCCTCCACTTT. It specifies CASSDTGQDNSPLHF.

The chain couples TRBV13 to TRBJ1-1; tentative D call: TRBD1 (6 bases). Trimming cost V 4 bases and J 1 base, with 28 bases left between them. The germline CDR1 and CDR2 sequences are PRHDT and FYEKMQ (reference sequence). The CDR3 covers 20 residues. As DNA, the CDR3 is TGTGCCAGCAGCTCAAGATTACCTACAAACCTGGACAGAGGGAACACTGAAGCTTTCTTT. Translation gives CASSSRLPTNLDRGNTEAFF.

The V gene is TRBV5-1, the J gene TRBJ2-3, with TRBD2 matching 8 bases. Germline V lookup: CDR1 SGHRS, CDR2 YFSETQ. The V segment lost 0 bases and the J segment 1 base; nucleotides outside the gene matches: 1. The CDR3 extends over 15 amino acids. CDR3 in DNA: TGCGCCAGCAGCTTGGTTAGCGGGGGCACAGATACGCAGTATTTT. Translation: CASSLVSGGTDTQYF.

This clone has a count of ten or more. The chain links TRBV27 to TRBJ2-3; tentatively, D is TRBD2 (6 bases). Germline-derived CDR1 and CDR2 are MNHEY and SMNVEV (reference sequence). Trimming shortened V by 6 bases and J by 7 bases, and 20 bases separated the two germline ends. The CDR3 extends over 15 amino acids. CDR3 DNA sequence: TGTGCCAGCAGAGGAGGGGACGGCGGGCGAAATACGCAGTATTTT. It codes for CASRGGDGGRNTQYF.

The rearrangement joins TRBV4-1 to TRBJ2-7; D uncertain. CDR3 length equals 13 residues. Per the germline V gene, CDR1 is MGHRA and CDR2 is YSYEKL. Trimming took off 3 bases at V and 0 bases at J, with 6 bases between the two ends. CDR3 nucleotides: TGCGCCAGCAGCCATACACTCTCCTACGAGCAGTACTTC. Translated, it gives CASSHTLSYEQYF.